The sequence of this TCR beta chain was determined in a study of blood T cell repertoires in COVID-19. Overall study context: PBMCs, B-cell-depleted T cells, or T cells provided the cDNA or gDNA that made up the material.

CDR1 and CDR2 (germline): LGHDT, YNNKEL (reference sequence). The V end was cut by 4 bases, the J end by 1 base, with 8 bases between. This CDR3 region has 14 residues. Authors' analysis steps: Amplifying reference gene primers gave estimates of nucleated cell counts. Measured with immunoSEQ multiplex PCR; TCRdb has only the in-frame clones, and not every one. V and J calls and clone size follow that table, whereas D and trimming were derived from the DNA. The sample lists 200,000 to 300,000 clones, 81% occurring once. Seattle-derived patients entered the study during active infection and were followed longitudinally.

The chain employs TRBV3-1 (or the pseudogene TRBV3-2) and TRBJ2-1; a weak D match, TRBD2 (5 bases). The sequenced material came from peripheral blood. This clonotype originated in a woman of 80 years or more with COVID-19, enrolled during active disease. CDR3 sequence: CASSPSGSYNEQFF. In DNA, the CDR3 is TGTGCCAGCAGCCCGAGCGGTTCCTACAATGAGCAGTTCTTC.